The subject of this entry is one T cell receptor (beta chain). The antigen is undetermined. Trimming took off 5 bases at V and 0 bases at J, with 11 bases between the two ends. Looked up from germline, CDR1 is SGHVS and CDR2 is FQNEAQ. The CDR3 covers 16 residues. This specimen comes from a study of cytomegalovirus exposure and HLA in healthy donors. PCR used 60 Vbeta primers and 13 Jbeta primers. TCRdb's copy holds only in-frame clones and misses some; the assay was immunoSEQ multiplex PCR. The sample has 150,000 or so clones, roughly four fifths seen once. The study's findings and limits: Some segments of the V type, notably TRBV6-2 and TRBV6-3, were excluded as indistinguishable. The study found most TCR sequences rare, yet found some public TCRs in many donors.

Source material: PBMCs. This receptor was identified in a male donor in good health and CMV-seronegative. The chain links TRBV7-8 to TRBJ1-6, with D perhaps matching TRBD1 (6 bases). The CDR3 protein is CASSQQGSSYNSPLHF. As DNA, the CDR3 is TGTGCCAGCAGCCAACAGGGAAGCTCCTATAATTCACCCCTCCACTTT.